The 4 T cell receptor beta chains below come from one sample, sequenced in a study of T cells in Graves' hyperthyroidism and ophthalmopathy. It was RNA transcripts that yielded the amplified TCR beta CDR3 regions. An initial round of RT-PCR targeting the TCR CDR3 relied on the HTBI primer set. TCRdb re-analysed the multiplex PCR reads in MiXCR, keeping a single row per CDR3 protein. This sample yields roughly 740,000 distinct CDR3 sequences, of which about 16% are seen a single time; 8.4% belongs to the top ten. Sequences were obtained from blood. These receptors were obtained from a man in his late teens or twenties with Graves' hyperthyroidism.

The chain recombines TRBV18 with TRBJ1-3; no clear D. Trimming removed 2 bases at V and 3 bases at J, with 5 bases between. There are 13 residues in the CDR3. Germline CDR1 KGHSH, CDR2 LQKENI. CDR3 amino acids: CASSPGFGNTIYF. The CDR3 DNA is TGTGCCAGCTCACCAGGGTTTGGAAACACCATATATTTT.

This clonotype was observed at least ten times. The J gene is TRBJ1-1, the V gene TRBV2; maybe TRBD1 (6 bases). The CDR3 loop spans 13 amino acids. Germline loops: CDR1 SNHLY, CDR2 FYNNEI. V gave up 6 bases and J gave up 3 bases, with 11 bases separating them. The CDR3 region has the DNA TGTGCCAGCAGATACAGGGTTGACACTGAAGCTTTCTTT. Its translation is CASRYRVDTEAFF. Filled out from reference TRBV2 and TRBJ1-1, the complete variable domain reads EPEVTQTPSHQVTQMGQEVILRCVPISNHLYFYWYRQILGQKVEFLVSFYNNEISEKSEIFDDQFSVERPDGSNFTLKIRSTKLEDSAMYFCASRYRVDTEAFFGQGTRLTVV.

This clonotype was recorded many times. The CDR3 DNA is TGCAGTGCTACACAGGGGAGAACTGAAGCTTTCTTT. Protein: CSATQGRTEAFF. The chain recombines TRBV20-1 with TRBJ1-1; TRBD1 agrees at 7 bases. The CDR3 runs to 12 residues. The germline V gene encodes CDR1 DFQATT and CDR2 SNEGSKA (reference sequence). V lost 4 bases and J lost 5; bases outside the gene matches: 4.

This clonotype was found many times. The genes are TRBV27 and TRBJ1-1, with unresolved D. The V gene lost 6 bases and the J gene lost 11 bases, with 22 bases spanning the gap. Germline loops: CDR1 MNHEY, CDR2 SMNVEV (reference sequence). There are 14 residues in the CDR3. The CDR3 coding sequence is TGTGCCAGCAGCCCTATCCGATTGAAATCCTGGGCTTTCTTT. It codes for CASSPIRLKSWAFF.